These 11 T cell receptor beta chains originate from one sample sequenced in a study of cytomegalovirus exposure and HLA in healthy donors. Generated by immunoSEQ multiplex PCR, the TCRdb table keeps only in-frame clones and is missing some. The sample records approximately 150,000 clones, about 87% being singletons. Sequenced input: PBMCs. The receptors were sampled from a man aged 18-30 years in good health and CMV-seropositive.

A word on this clone: Germline is not matched at one junction end, which may reflect a read error. V is TRBV7-7 and J is TRBJ2-1, with a tentative D call TRBD2 (5 bases). The CDR3 spans 15 residues. The germline CDR1 and CDR2 sequences are SSHAT and FNYEAQ (reference sequence). This CDR3 is CASSPRRRDYNEQFF. The CDR3 DNA follows: TGTGCTAGCAGCCCTCGCCGCCGGGACTACAATGAGCAGTTCTTC.

This chain joins TRBV12-5 and TRBJ1-5; 7 bases agree with TRBD1. The ends lost 3 bases at V and 7 bases at J; junction bases unmatched: 6. This CDR3 comprises 14 residues. The germline V gene encodes CDR1 LGHNT and CDR2 FRNRAP. DNA of the CDR3: TGTGCTAGTGGTTTCCCCGACAGGGCCCAGCCCCAGCATTTT. Translating it yields CASGFPDRAQPQHF.

The chain has TRBV5-1 and TRBJ2-1, with TRBD2 matching over 10 bases. The ends lost 2 bases at V and 3 bases at J; junction bases unmatched: 5. The germline CDR1 and CDR2 sequences are SGHRS and YFSETQ. The CDR3 is 16 amino acids. The CDR3 bases are TGCGCCAGCAGCTTAGGTCTAGCGGGGGACTACAATGAGCAGTTCTTC. Its protein is CASSLGLAGDYNEQFF. Combining the CDR3 with reference TRBV5-1 and TRBJ2-1 gives the whole variable domain KAGVTQTPRYLIKTRGQQVTLSCSPISGHRSVSWYQQTPGQGLQFLFEYFSETQRNKGNFPGRFSGRQFSNSRSEMNVSTLELGDSALYLCASSLGLAGDYNEQFFGPGTRLTVL.

The chain combines TRBV10-3 with TRBJ2-5, with 9 bases that match TRBD2. Germline CDR1 ENHRY, CDR2 SYGVKD. This CDR3 spans 15 amino acids. Germline trimming cut 6 bases from V and 1 base from J; bases unmatched to any gene: 6. CDR3 DNA: TGTGCCATCAGCACTCCGACTAGCGGCCAAGAGACCCAGTACTTC. It codes for CAISTPTSGQETQYF.

This clone was observed a single time. V and J are TRBV5-1 and TRBJ2-1, with D possibly being TRBD2 (7 bases). The V gene's germline CDR1 is SGHRS and CDR2 YFSETQ. CDR3 length equals 16 residues. V was trimmed by 2 bases and J by 9 bases, leaving 21 bases between them. Written as DNA, the CDR3 is TGCGCCAGCAGCTTAGGGGGGACTACCTCCATCGGTGAGCAGTTCTTC. It codes for CASSLGGTTSIGEQFF.

The chain combines TRBV13 with TRBJ2-4; D perhaps matches TRBD1 (6 bases). The CDR3 length is 14 residues. V was clipped by 6 bases and J by 2 bases, with 11 bases between them. CDR1 and CDR2 (germline): PRHDT, FYEKMQ (reference sequence). CDR3 region: CASRKQGTKNIQYF. CDR3 bases: TGTGCCAGCAGGAAGCAGGGGACCAAAAACATTCAGTACTTC.

The chain has TRBV27 and TRBJ2-2; D possibly corresponds to TRBD1 (5 bases). The V and J ends lost 5 bases and 1 base respectively, with 11 bases between them. The CDR3 consists of 15 residues. Germline values: CDR1 MNHEY, CDR2 SMNVEV (reference sequence). Here the CDR3 DNA reads TGTGCCAGCAGTACGGACAATGTGAACACCGGGGAGCTGTTTTTT. This sequence encodes CASSTDNVNTGELFF.

The gene calls are TRBV27 and TRBJ2-1; perhaps TRBD2 as D (6 bases). The CDR3 covers 18 residues. V was cut by 1 base and J by 4 bases, with 20 bases left in between. Germline V gene lookup returns CDR1 MNHEY and CDR2 SMNVEV (reference sequence). CDR3 nucleotide sequence: TGTGCCAGCAGTTTATTCGTTTCCCGGGAGCCCGTTTACAATGAGCAGTTCTTC. Amino acid sequence: CASSLFVSREPVYNEQFF.

The chain uses TRBV11-3 and TRBJ2-2, with 10 bases matching TRBD2. The CDR3 sequence is 17 residues long. CDR1 SGHNT and CDR2 YENEEA come from the germline V gene. V lost 1 base, J lost 5 bases, and 7 bases stayed unmatched. The CDR3 is CASSLGTSGGRTGELFF. CDR3 in DNA: TGTGCCAGCAGCTTAGGGACTAGCGGCGGGAGGACCGGGGAGCTGTTTTTT.

This clone was counted a single time. The chain joins TRBV6-1 to TRBJ1-1; D unclear. V was pared by 1 base and J by 7 bases, with 10 bases between. The CDR3 is 13 amino acids. Per germline, CDR1 MNHNS and CDR2 SASEGT. CDR3 sequence reads: CASSEGGGFEAFF. CDR3 coding DNA: TGTGCCAGCAGTGAAGGTGGCGGTTTTGAAGCTTTCTTT.

The genes are TRBV30 and TRBJ2-1; D perhaps matches TRBD2 (7 bases). In germline, CDR1 is GTSNPN, CDR2 SVGIG (reference sequence). The CDR3 spans 12 residues. V lost 5 bases to trimming and J lost 8 bases, with 13 bases between them. The CDR3 loop reads CAWGGGRYEQFF. Written as DNA, the CDR3 is TGTGCCTGGGGGGGCGGGAGATATGAGCAGTTCTTC.